These 21 T cell receptor beta chains share one sample of origin, sequenced in a study of cytomegalovirus exposure and HLA in healthy donors (dated by TCRdb to 2016 to 2017). Receptors were amplified or captured by the immunoSEQ multiplex PCR assay. In TCRdb, the immuneACCESS table is reduced to in-frame sequences with V and J assigned. These tables do not hold every clone; where another copy was compared, an unresolved V gene accounts for under half, and the others remain unexplained. The sample yields some 120,000 clones; around 95% were counted once. The ten largest clones take up about 1.7% of the sample. Sample: PBMCs. The receptor source for this set is a man aged 18-30 years in good health and CMV-seronegative.

The chain links TRBV4-3 to TRBJ2-1; D is possibly TRBD1 (6 bases). Germline CDR1 and CDR2: LGHNA and YSLEER. The CDR3 is 17 amino acids. Deletions cut 4 bases from V and 6 bases from J, with 22 bases between. The CDR3 region is CASSPGWGPLVPNEQFF. In DNA form, the CDR3 reads TGCGCCAGCAGCCCAGGGTGGGGGCCCCTAGTCCCCAATGAGCAGTTCTTC.

In its sample, this clone was seen once. The chain couples TRBV7-2 to TRBJ1-5; 8 nucleotides align to TRBD1. CDR1 SGHTA and CDR2 FQGNSA come from the germline V gene. Trimming took 4 bases from V and 0 from J; bases not matched to a gene: 5. The CDR3 runs to 16 residues. The CDR3 reads CASSSQGGTSNQPQHF. The CDR3 region has the DNA TGTGCCAGCAGCTCACAGGGGGGGACTAGCAATCAGCCCCAGCATTTT.

The V gene is TRBV5-6, the J gene TRBJ2-1, with TRBD2 identical over 7 bases. Unmatched junction bases numbered 0, after V lost 0 bases and J lost 3 bases. The CDR3 has 14 amino acids. CDR1 and CDR2 from the germline V gene are SGHDT and YYEEEE. DNA of the CDR3: TGTGCCAGCAGCTTGGGCGGGAGCTACAATGAGCAGTTCTTC. It encodes CASSLGGSYNEQFF.

With regard to this clone: This CDR3 is also generated by other DNA sequences in the sample. The chain uses TRBV9 and TRBJ2-1, with TRBD2 matching over 9 bases. After removal of 4 bases from V and 6 bases from J, the junction contained 5 bases not matched to a gene. CDR3 length equals 14 residues. The germline V gene has CDR1 SGDLS and CDR2 YYNGEE. The CDR3 region is CASSPSSGVNEQFF. The CDR3, as DNA: TGTGCCAGCAGCCCCTCTAGCGGGGTCAATGAGCAGTTCTTC.

The chain is built from TRBV27 and TRBJ2-5, with a weak D call TRBD1 (6 bases). Trimming took off 3 bases at V and 3 bases at J, with 14 bases between the two ends. Germline CDR1 MNHEY, CDR2 SMNVEV (reference sequence). CDR3 length equals 15 residues. CDR3: CASSFSSNREETQYF. The CDR3 DNA follows: TGTGCCAGCAGTTTTTCGTCGAACAGGGAAGAGACCCAGTACTTC.

V gene TRBV29-1 combines with J gene TRBJ2-5; 12 bases match TRBD1. Germline V gene lookup returns CDR1 SQVTM and CDR2 ANQGSEA. The CDR3 sequence is 15 residues long. V lost 6 bases, J lost 3 bases, and 8 bases stayed unmatched. The DNA of the CDR3 is TGCAGCGTCGGGGGGACAGGGGGCCGAGAAGAGACCCAGTACTTC. This gives the protein CSVGGTGGREETQYF.

This clone was detected once. This sequence joins TRBV7-9 and TRBJ2-7; 10 bases align to TRBD1. The V and J ends lost 1 base and 5 bases, in that order; junction bases with no gene match: 5. Germline V lookup: CDR1 SEHNR, CDR2 FQNEAQ (reference sequence). The CDR3 runs to 15 residues. The CDR3 sequence: CASSLGTGGRDEQYF. The CDR3 bases are TGTGCCAGCAGCTTAGGGACAGGGGGAAGGGACGAGCAGTACTTC.

The genes are TRBV29-1 and TRBJ1-2; D not certain. Per germline, CDR1 SQVTM and CDR2 ANQGSEA. The CDR3 loop spans 10 amino acids. V lost 4 bases and J 8 bases, leaving 8 bases between the germline ends. Here the CDR3 reads CSVVERGYTF. The CDR3 DNA reads TGCAGCGTTGTAGAGCGGGGCTACACCTTC.

This clone was counted a few times. V is TRBV2 and J is TRBJ2-7, with a possible D match to TRBD1 (6 bases). V was clipped by 4 bases and J by 0 bases, with 10 bases between them. The CDR3 is 14 residues long. Germline loops: CDR1 SNHLY, CDR2 FYNNEI. CDR3 protein: CASSADSSSYEQYF. The CDR3, as DNA: TGTGCCAGCAGTGCGGACAGTAGCTCCTACGAGCAGTACTTC.

Concerning this clone itself: The sample has other DNA sequences that encode this CDR3 too. The chain recombines TRBV29-1 with TRBJ2-3; possible D gene TRBD2, 5 bases. The V gene lost 2 bases and the J gene lost 1 base, with 13 bases spanning the gap. The CDR3 runs to 15 residues. CDR1 SQVTM and CDR2 ANQGSEA come from the germline V gene. This CDR3 is CSVEQDPRGTDTQYF. CDR3 sequence (DNA): TGCAGCGTTGAACAGGACCCGAGGGGCACAGATACGCAGTATTTT.

This chain joins TRBV7-2 and TRBJ2-7; perhaps TRBD2 as D (6 bases). CDR3 size: 15 residues. The V and J ends lost 1 base and 4 bases respectively, with 14 bases between them. Germline CDR1 and CDR2: SGHTA and FQGNSA. CDR3: CASSLVWDLPYEQYF. The DNA for the CDR3 is TGTGCCAGCAGCTTAGTTTGGGACTTGCCTTACGAGCAGTACTTC.

The gene calls are TRBV4-1 and TRBJ1-2; maybe TRBD1 (5 bases). The length of the CDR3 is 15 residues. Trimming removed 4 bases at V and 5 bases at J, with 17 bases between. Germline lookup yields CDR1 MGHRA and CDR2 YSYEKL. The CDR3, as DNA: TGCGCCAGCAGCCTAAACGGGGGGGACGGATATGGCTACACCTTC. Protein sequence: CASSLNGGDGYGYTF.

V is TRBV5-1 and J is TRBJ1-2, with 7 nucleotides matching TRBD1. Per the germline V gene, CDR1 is SGHRS and CDR2 is YFSETQ. The CDR3 totals 14 residues. V lost 3 bases and J lost 2; bases outside the gene matches: 4. CDR3 DNA sequence: TGCGCCAGCAGCTCGCTACAGGGGAACTATGGCTACACCTTC. This codes for CASSSLQGNYGYTF.

This sequence joins TRBV28 and TRBJ1-2, with unresolved D. V lost 4 bases and J lost 1, with 19 bases in between. CDR1 is MDHEN and CDR2 is SYDVKM in the germline V gene. The CDR3 extends over 17 amino acids. CDR3 sequence reads: CASSSGWRVMHNYGYTF. CDR3 in DNA: TGTGCCAGCAGTTCGGGGTGGAGGGTCATGCATAACTATGGCTACACCTTC.

The chain combines TRBV7-2 with TRBJ2-6, with no clear D. V was shortened by 7 bases and J by 1 base, with 11 bases between the two germline ends. The CDR3 runs 15 residues. Germline V gene lookup returns CDR1 SGHTA and CDR2 FQGNSA. The CDR3 DNA sequence: TGTGCCAGCAACAAACAGTGGTCTGGGGCCAACGTCCTGACTTTC. Encoded protein: CASNKQWSGANVLTF.

J is TRBJ2-3 and V is TRBV9, with D unresolved. V shed 3 bases and J shed 0 bases, with 11 bases lying between them. This CDR3 contains 15 residues. The germline V gene encodes CDR1 SGDLS and CDR2 YYNGEE. The CDR3 DNA follows: TGTGCCAGCAGCGCGCAAGACTCTAGCACAGATACGCAGTATTTT. Residues: CASSAQDSSTDTQYF.

V and J are TRBV27 and TRBJ2-3; no firm D call. The CDR3 is 15 residues long. The germline CDR1 and CDR2 sequences are MNHEY and SMNVEV (reference sequence). Trimming took 6 bases from V and 3 from J, leaving 16 bases between them. The CDR3 is CASSQTLQMTDTQYF. CDR3 DNA sequence: TGTGCCAGCAGCCAAACCCTACAGATGACAGATACGCAGTATTTT.

This chain links TRBV27 with TRBJ1-3; D perhaps matches TRBD1 (5 bases). This CDR3 is built from 13 residues. Deletions cut 6 bases from V and 2 bases from J, with 8 bases between. Germline V gives CDR1 MNHEY, CDR2 SMNVEV (reference sequence). The CDR3 nucleotides read TGTGCCAGCAGGGGGGGACCTGGAAACACCATATATTTT. Translated, it gives CASRGGPGNTIYF.

The chain links TRBV2 to TRBJ1-1; D is unclear. Trimming removed 1 base at V and 0 bases at J, with 6 bases between. Germline V gives CDR1 SNHLY, CDR2 FYNNEI. The CDR3 runs to 14 residues. The CDR3 loop is CASSEVSLNTEAFF. The CDR3 DNA follows: TGTGCCAGCAGTGAAGTGAGTTTGAACACTGAAGCTTTCTTT.

This sequence joins TRBV7-2 and TRBJ1-2; perhaps TRBD1 as D (5 bases). V lost 0 bases and J 13 bases, leaving 12 bases between the germline ends. Germline-derived CDR1 and CDR2 are SGHTA and FQGNSA. The CDR3 has 12 amino acids. The CDR3 region has the DNA TGTGCCAGCAGCTTAGCGATTCAGGGTTGCACCTTC. This encodes CASSLAIQGCTF.

DNA for the CDR3: TGTGCCAGCAGTTACTTGTCTCAGGGGGCATACACTGAAGCTTTCTTT. The encoded protein is CASSYLSQGAYTEAFF. V usage is TRBV6-5 and J usage is TRBJ1-1; the match to TRBD1 covers 8 bases. Germline lookup yields CDR1 MNHEY and CDR2 SVGAGI. V dropped 1 base and J dropped 3; count of bases not matched to a gene: 7. The CDR3 covers 16 residues.